This paragraph covers one T cell receptor beta chain sequence. This sample is drawn from a study of T-cell reconstitution after alpha-beta-depleted transplantation in children. Looked up from germline, CDR1 is ENHRY and CDR2 is SYGVKD. The V gene end was trimmed by 2 bases and the J gene end by 5 bases; junction bases not matched to a gene: 9. The CDR3 has 16 residues. Preparation of the TCRbeta library used unique molecular identifiers. Using its own MiXCR run on the PCR reads, TCRdb lists one record per CDR3 protein. In the table there are 450,000 to 600,000 distinct CDR3 sequences, about 17% of which are singletons.

The gene calls are TRBV10-3 and TRBJ1-1; TRBD1 matches 9 bases. This clonotype was sampled from a human donor who donated a stem cell graft to a child with acute lymphoblastic leukemia. The source material was PBMCs from the stem cell graft donor, sampled from the stem cell graft. The CDR3 coding sequence is TGTGCCATCAGTGAGAAAGGAACAGGGGGCAGGACTGAAGCTTTCTTT. As protein: CAISEKGTGGRTEAFF.